The clone carrying this TCR beta chain has a handful of counts. No antigen is known for it. The CDR3 contains 17 residues. Trimming at V came to 3 bases and at J to 1 base, leaving 6 bases not matched to a gene. This sample stems from a study of T-cell memory formation after mild COVID-19. Overall study findings and caveats: Shrinking CD4+ clones resided mostly in CM and EM, and CD8+ ones in EMRA.

Constant-segment primers and 5'RACE yielded cDNA libraries for TCR alpha and TCR beta, each carrying sample barcodes and UMIs. TCRdb processed the 5' RACE reads anew with MiXCR; each CDR3 protein has one entry. Altogether approximately 570,000 distinct CDR3 sequences are present, 15% to 20% being singletons, with the ten largest covering about 11%. Material: PBMCs or a T cell subset sorted from them (not recorded which). The sequence was obtained from an adult woman who had mild COVID-19 (a few samples of this study predate the infection). Cell type and time point are not known. The chain employs TRBV23-1 and TRBJ2-3; 11 bases fit TRBD2. TRBV23-1 falls under the ORF class, with uncertain function. The CDR3 reads CASSHHELAGGTDTQYF. As DNA, the CDR3 is TGCGCCAGCAGTCACCACGAACTAGCGGGGGGCACAGATACGCAGTATTTT.